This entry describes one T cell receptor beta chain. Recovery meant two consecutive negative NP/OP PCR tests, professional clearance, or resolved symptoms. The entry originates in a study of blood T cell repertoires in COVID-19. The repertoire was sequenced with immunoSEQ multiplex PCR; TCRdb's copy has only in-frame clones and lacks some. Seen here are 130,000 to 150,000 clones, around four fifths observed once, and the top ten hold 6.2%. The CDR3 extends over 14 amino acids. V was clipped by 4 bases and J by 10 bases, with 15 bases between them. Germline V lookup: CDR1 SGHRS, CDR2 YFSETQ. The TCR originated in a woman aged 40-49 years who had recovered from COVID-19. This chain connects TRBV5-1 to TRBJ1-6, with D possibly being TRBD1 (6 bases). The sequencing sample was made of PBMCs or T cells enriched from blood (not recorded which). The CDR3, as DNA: TGCGCCAGCAGCCCTGGGACACCCAGATCACCCCTCCACTTT. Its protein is CASSPGTPRSPLHF.